Following are 23 T cell receptor beta chains from one sample sequenced in a study of shared clonotypes between healthy human individuals. Terminally differentiated effector memory CD45RA+ cells were excluded by CCR7 positive selection of CD45RO-negative cells. Some clones are missing from TCRdb's copy, which holds only in-frame ones; the method was immunoSEQ multiplex PCR. This sample has 650,000 to 800,000 clones, with about 90% found just once. Sequenced input: naive CD8+ T cells sorted from blood. The receptor source for this set is a man aged 30 to 45 in good health.

The genes are TRBV5-1 and TRBJ2-2; the match to TRBD1 covers 7 bases. The germline gives CDR1 SGHRS, CDR2 YFSETQ. V trimming: 4 bases; J trimming: 3 bases; junction bases outside the gene matches: 6. This CDR3 spans 15 amino acids. The CDR3 loop is CASSDDRAHTGELFF. CDR3 coding DNA: TGCGCCAGCAGCGACGACAGGGCGCACACCGGGGAGCTGTTTTTT.

This clone was seen only once. The V gene is TRBV4-1, the J gene TRBJ2-7, with D tentatively TRBD1 (6 bases). Germline CDR1 is MGHRA and CDR2 is YSYEKL. The CDR3 is 15 residues long. V was cut by 1 base and J by 2 bases, with 12 bases left in between. The CDR3 coding sequence is TGCGCCAGCAGCCAAGTCCCCGGACAGACCTACGAGCAGTACTTC. Translating gives CASSQVPGQTYEQYF.

This chain links TRBV9 with TRBJ2-6; D remains unclear. The V gene lost 0 bases and the J gene lost 3 bases, with 4 bases spanning the gap. CDR1 is SGDLS, CDR2 YYNGEE, per germline. The CDR3 is made up of 14 amino acids. The CDR3 loop reads CASSVGVGANVLTF. The CDR3 DNA sequence: TGTGCCAGCAGCGTAGGGGTTGGGGCCAACGTCCTGACTTTC.

The chain carries TRBV7-9 and TRBJ2-5, with D possibly being TRBD1 or TRBD2 (5 bases each). The CDR3 sequence is 15 residues long. V lost 10 bases, J lost 5 bases, and 23 bases lay in between. CDR1 and CDR2 (germline): SEHNR, FQNEAQ (reference sequence). The CDR3 reads CATYDFRDGVETQYF. The CDR3 nucleotides read TGTGCCACCTACGATTTTCGGGACGGTGTGGAGACCCAGTACTTC. Full variable domain (remainder filled in from reference TRBV7-9 and TRBJ2-5): DTGVSQNPRHKITKRGQNVTFRCDPISEHNRLYWYRQTLGQGPEFLTYFQNEAQLEKSRLLSDRFSAERPKGSFSTLEIQRTEQGDSAMYLCATYDFRDGVETQYFGPGTRLLVL.

The CDR3 loop reads CASSAPLAHEQYF. CDR3 bases: TGTGCCAGCAGTGCCCCTCTAGCGCACGAGCAGTACTTC. The chain recombines TRBV27 with TRBJ2-7, with a weak D call TRBD2 (6 bases). CDR3 length: 13 amino acids. The V end lost 5 bases, the J end lost 5 bases, and 13 bases lay between the germline ends. From germline, CDR1 is MNHEY and CDR2 SMNVEV (reference sequence).

The chain couples TRBV19 to TRBJ2-3; 11 bases are a match to TRBD2. Germline lookup yields CDR1 LNHDA and CDR2 SQIVND (reference sequence). V lost 5 bases and J lost 3; bases outside the gene matches: 4. The CDR3 length is 15 residues. CDR3 sequence (DNA): TGTGCCAGTAGTTCGACTAGCGGGGTAACAGATACGCAGTATTTT. Translation: CASSSTSGVTDTQYF. The full variable domain, in which reference TRBV19 and TRBJ2-3 provide the parts outside the CDR3, is DGGITQSPKYLFRKEGQNVTLSCEQNLNHDAMYWYRQDPGQGLRLIYYSQIVNDFQKGDIAEGYSVSREKKESFPLTVTSAQKNPTAFYLCASSSTSGVTDTQYFGPGTRLTVL.

As for this clone: In the same sample, other DNA sequences code for this CDR3. The CDR3 DNA follows: TGCGCCAGCAGCCTGACAGGGGGAGACGAGCAGTACTTC. It specifies CASSLTGGDEQYF. J is TRBJ2-7 and V is TRBV5-1; 9 bases map to TRBD1. Germline loops: CDR1 SGHRS, CDR2 YFSETQ. The CDR3 has 13 residues. The ends lost 4 bases at V and 5 bases at J; junction bases unmatched: 4.

V gene TRBV7-9 combines with J gene TRBJ2-7, with 11 nucleotides matching TRBD2. This CDR3 has 16 amino acids. Germline CDR1 SEHNR, CDR2 FQNEAQ (reference sequence). Germline trimming cut 5 bases from V and 2 bases from J; bases unmatched to any gene: 8. CDR3 sequence: CASSTNSGRAPYEQYF. CDR3 nucleotide sequence: TGTGCCAGCAGCACAAATAGCGGGAGGGCCCCCTACGAGCAGTACTTC.

The V gene is TRBV5-5, the J gene TRBJ2-2; D may be TRBD2 (5 bases). The CDR3 extends over 15 amino acids. Deletions cut 1 base from V and 3 bases from J, with 10 bases between. CDR1 and CDR2 from the germline V gene are SGHKS and YYEKEE (reference sequence). The CDR3 sequence is CASSLRGSDTGELFF. CDR3 coding DNA: TGTGCCAGCAGCTTGCGGGGAAGCGACACCGGGGAGCTGTTTTTT.

This clone came up many times. The chain recombines TRBV7-9 with TRBJ2-1; 8 positions match TRBD2. Germline values: CDR1 SEHNR, CDR2 FQNEAQ (reference sequence). The CDR3 runs 17 residues. V was pared by 2 bases and J by 4 bases, with 10 bases of the junction left unmatched. CDR3 DNA: TGTGCCAGCAGCTTACGGCCCGGCGGGAGGCAATACAATGAGCAGTTCTTC. It codes for CASSLRPGGRQYNEQFF.

In the case of this clone: At one of its ends the junction is not consistent with the germline gene, which may arise from a read error. The chain recombines TRBV9 with TRBJ2-1; D possibly corresponds to TRBD2 (6 bases). This CDR3 is 10 amino acids long. Germline loops: CDR1 SGDLS, CDR2 YYNGEE. The CDR3 DNA sequence: TGTGCCAGCGCTGGGGGGTCTCTCCTCTTC. Protein sequence: CASAGGSLLF.

The chain carries TRBV27 and TRBJ2-7; 9 bases fit TRBD2. Trimming took 2 bases from V and 2 from J; bases not matched to a gene: 1. The CDR3 length is 14 residues. The germline V gene has CDR1 MNHEY and CDR2 SMNVEV (reference sequence). This CDR3 is CASSLASGTYEQYF. CDR3 nucleotide sequence: TGTGCCAGCAGTTTAGCTAGCGGGACCTACGAGCAGTACTTC.

This rearrangement joins TRBV29-1 to TRBJ2-1; perhaps TRBD2 as D (6 bases). This CDR3 contains 13 residues. V was shortened by 6 bases and J by 5 bases, with 14 bases between the two germline ends. The germline gives CDR1 SQVTM, CDR2 ANQGSEA. For the CDR3, the DNA is TGCAGCGTGCGGTCGGGACTGAACAATGAGCAGTTCTTC. The encoded protein is CSVRSGLNNEQFF.

The rearrangement joins TRBV7-7 to TRBJ2-1; 7 bases align to TRBD1. Per germline, CDR1 SSHAT and CDR2 FNYEAQ (reference sequence). The trim removed 2 bases at V and 4 bases at J, leaving 5 bases unmatched. There are 15 residues in the CDR3. The CDR3 nucleotides read TGTGCCAGCAGCTTATCCCGGGACAGATACAATGAGCAGTTCTTC. Translated: CASSLSRDRYNEQFF.

The genes are TRBV9 and TRBJ2-2, with TRBD2 matching over 12 bases. Germline CDR1 and CDR2: SGDLS and YYNGEE. V was clipped by 0 bases and J by 3 bases; unmatched bases: 6. The CDR3 spans 18 residues. The CDR3 is CASSVGLAGGRDTGELFF. The CDR3 DNA sequence: TGTGCCAGCAGCGTAGGGCTAGCGGGAGGGCGGGACACCGGGGAGCTGTTTTTT.

This clone was counted a single time. This rearrangement joins TRBV7-9 to TRBJ2-5; 9 bases fit TRBD1. The V gene end was trimmed by 8 bases and the J gene end by 4 bases; junction bases not matched to a gene: 11. This CDR3 has 15 residues. Per the germline V gene, CDR1 is SEHNR and CDR2 is FQNEAQ (reference sequence). CDR3 amino acids: CASLGTDRGRETQYF. CDR3 in DNA: TGTGCCAGCTTGGGTACGGACAGGGGACGAGAGACCCAGTACTTC.

The chain carries TRBV7-9 and TRBJ2-2; possibly TRBD2 for D (6 bases). The CDR3 sequence is 19 residues long. V shed 5 bases and J shed 0 bases, with 22 bases lying between them. CDR1 SEHNR and CDR2 FQNEAQ come from the germline V gene (reference sequence). The DNA for the CDR3 is TGTGCCAGCAGCCCAACGTTAGGACTACGAAGATCGAACACCGGGGAGCTGTTTTTT. Its protein is CASSPTLGLRRSNTGELFF.

This clone was seen a single time. The CDR3 DNA reads as TGTGCCAGCAGCTCAATGGGACAGGGGGTATTAAATGAGCAGTTCTTC. This translates into CASSSMGQGVLNEQFF. The chain joins TRBV7-6 to TRBJ2-1; the match to TRBD1 covers 11 bases. There are 16 residues in the CDR3. V lost 4 bases and J lost 7; bases outside the gene matches: 9. Germline V lookup: CDR1 SGHVS, CDR2 FNYEAQ.

The chain is built from TRBV18 and TRBJ1-1; possible D gene TRBD1, 5 bases. CDR3 length equals 17 residues. Germline V gene data show CDR1 as KGHSH and CDR2 as LQKENI. With 1 base removed from V and 0 bases from J, the gap between germline ends came to 15 bases. The CDR3 DNA follows: TGTGCCAGCTCACCACAAGGGGCCCAGACTATGAACACTGAAGCTTTCTTT. It encodes CASSPQGAQTMNTEAFF.

The V call is TRBV7-2, the J call TRBJ1-2; 7 bases align to TRBD1. The CDR3 spans 14 residues. Unmatched junction bases numbered 1, after V lost 3 bases and J lost 0 bases. Per germline, CDR1 SGHTA and CDR2 FQGNSA. CDR3 sequence: CASSFGTANYGYTF. The CDR3 DNA reads as TGTGCCAGCAGCTTCGGGACAGCTAACTATGGCTACACCTTC.

CDR3 DNA sequence: TGTGCCAGCAGTCCTGGACTGGCCCCGGAGACCCAGTACTTC. It is translated as CASSPGLAPETQYF. The gene calls are TRBV27 and TRBJ2-5, with D possibly matching TRBD2 (5 bases). From germline, CDR1 is MNHEY and CDR2 SMNVEV (reference sequence). The CDR3 extends over 14 amino acids. V was pared by 5 bases and J by 5 bases, with 15 bases between.

The V gene is TRBV29-1, the J gene TRBJ2-2; D perhaps matches TRBD1 (7 bases). Trimming shortened V by 4 bases and J by 4 bases, and 10 bases separated the two germline ends. Germline lookup yields CDR1 SQVTM and CDR2 ANQGSEA. The CDR3 length is 13 residues. CDR3 nucleotides: TGCAGCGTTGTCCAGGGGGGCACCGGGGAGCTGTTTTTT. Its protein product is CSVVQGGTGELFF.

The chain combines TRBV5-1 with TRBJ2-1; D is possibly TRBD1 (6 bases). CDR3 length equals 14 residues. CDR1 and CDR2 (germline): SGHRS, YFSETQ. The V end lost 0 bases, the J end lost 8 bases, and 12 bases lay between the germline ends. The CDR3 sequence: CASSLVTGTYEQFF. The CDR3 DNA sequence: TGCGCCAGCAGCTTGGTCACAGGGACCTATGAGCAGTTCTTC. Based on the CDR3 plus reference TRBV5-1 and TRBJ2-1, the full variable domain is KAGVTQTPRYLIKTRGQQVTLSCSPISGHRSVSWYQQTPGQGLQFLFEYFSETQRNKGNFPGRFSGRQFSNSRSEMNVSTLELGDSALYLCASSLVTGTYEQFFGPGTRLTVL.